This T cell receptor beta chain was captured in a study of CD8 T cells in Susac syndrome. The CDR3 has 11 amino acids. CDR1 SQVTM and CDR2 ANQGSEA come from the germline V gene. With 7 bases removed from V and 5 bases from J, the gap between germline ends came to 10 bases. Reverse transcription of roughly 0.5 to 1 ug RNA was carried out with random hexamers. TCRdb redid the calling of the immunoSEQ multiplex PCR reads with MiXCR, one entry per CDR3 protein. Among about 240,000 distinct CDR3 sequences, less than 96% were seen once, and the ten largest hold roughly 0.1%. Sequencing of TCR beta was performed on blood CD8+ and CD4+ T cells.

The receptor comes from a human donor with Susac syndrome. The genes are TRBV29-1 and TRBJ2-3; a weak D match, TRBD2 (6 bases). Specimen: CD4+ T cells from PBMCs. CDR3 nucleotide sequence: TGCAGCGCGACGGGGGTAGATACGCAGTATTTT. It encodes CSATGVDTQYF.